This passage covers 28 T cell receptor beta chains from one sample sequenced in a study of beta chain features in type 1 diabetes. Expressed TCRB transcripts got sequenced, as all isolated RNA was reverse transcribed. Here immunoSEQ multiplex PCR was the method, and the copy in TCRdb shows in-frame clones only, minus some. The repertoire holds roughly 230,000 clones, with 9.6% as singletons. The sample was naive CD4+ T cells from blood. The receptor set was obtained from a woman between 18 and 29 years old in good health.

The gene calls are TRBV30 and TRBJ2-5, with 9 bases fitting TRBD2. CDR1 and CDR2 (germline): GTSNPN, SVGIG (reference sequence). The CDR3 extends over 12 amino acids. The CDR3 loop is CSFAAGGETQYF. CDR3 in DNA: TGTAGCTTTGCAGCGGGAGGAGAGACCCAGTACTTC.

The rearrangement uses TRBV7-2 and TRBJ1-3; 9 nucleotides match TRBD1. This CDR3 contains 20 residues. With 0 bases clipped from V and 0 bases from J, the junction kept 12 bases outside the gene matches. Per germline, CDR1 SGHTA and CDR2 FQGNSA. The CDR3 nucleotides are TGTGCCAGCAGCTTAGCTTCGGGACAGGGTGAAAGTTACTCTGGAAACACCATATATTTT. It yields the protein CASSLASGQGESYSGNTIYF.

This clone was seen a few times. The rearrangement links TRBV5-1 to TRBJ2-3; no definite D call. CDR1 is SGHRS and CDR2 is YFSETQ in the germline V gene. The germline V and J ends were trimmed by 0 bases and 0 bases, with 5 bases remaining between them. This CDR3 is built from 14 residues. CDR3 DNA sequence: TGCGCCAGCAGCTTGGATAGCAGCACAGATACGCAGTATTTT. Translated, it gives CASSLDSSTDTQYF.

This clone was seen a few times. This rearrangement joins TRBV5-4 to TRBJ1-2, with TRBD1 matching over 9 bases. Germline CDR1 is SGHNT and CDR2 is YYREEE (reference sequence). J was trimmed by 3 bases and V by 2 bases; bases with no gene match: 5. The CDR3 has 15 amino acids. The CDR3 nucleotides read TGTGCCAGCAGCTTAGGGACAGGGCTCGACTATGGCTACACCTTC. Protein: CASSLGTGLDYGYTF.

The V gene is TRBV10-3, the J gene TRBJ2-5, with a possible D match to TRBD1 (6 bases). The CDR3 runs to 14 residues. CDR1 is ENHRY, CDR2 SYGVKD, per germline. The V and J ends lost 1 base and 5 bases respectively, with 11 bases between them. In nucleotides, the CDR3 is TGTGCCATCAGTGAGTTCGCAGGGGAGGAGACCCAGTACTTC. Translating gives CAISEFAGEETQYF.

Only a few counts were recorded for this clone. This chain connects TRBV6-1 to TRBJ2-7; the D gene is possibly TRBD1 (5 bases). The germline V and J ends were trimmed by 6 bases and 5 bases, with 11 bases remaining between them. This CDR3 is 12 amino acids long. The germline gives CDR1 MNHNS, CDR2 SASEGT. The CDR3 sequence: CASSSWGNEQYF. CDR3 coding DNA: TGTGCCAGCAGCTCCTGGGGCAACGAGCAGTACTTC.

This clone turned up a few times. This chain links TRBV7-2 with TRBJ2-7, with 8 bases identical to TRBD1. Unmatched junction bases numbered 10, after V lost 6 bases and J lost 6 bases. This CDR3 is 14 amino acids long. Germline-derived CDR1 and CDR2 are SGHTA and FQGNSA. Here the CDR3 reads CASRQDRVRGEQYF. In nucleotides, the CDR3 is TGTGCCAGCAGACAGGACAGGGTACGGGGCGAGCAGTACTTC.

There are a few counts of this clone. The chain recombines TRBV5-1 with TRBJ1-1; 7 bases line up with TRBD1. CDR1 is SGHRS, CDR2 YFSETQ, per germline. Losses at the gene ends were 0 bases for V and 9 bases for J; bases not matched to a gene: 11. CDR3 length equals 15 residues. This CDR3 is CASSLGDRDLGQAFF. DNA of the CDR3: TGCGCCAGCAGCTTGGGAGACAGGGATTTGGGCCAAGCTTTCTTT. Full variable domain (remainder filled in from reference TRBV5-1 and TRBJ1-1): KAGVTQTPRYLIKTRGQQVTLSCSPISGHRSVSWYQQTPGQGLQFLFEYFSETQRNKGNFPGRFSGRQFSNSRSEMNVSTLELGDSALYLCASSLGDRDLGQAFFGQGTRLTVV.

This clone has more than one count but fewer than ten. The chain couples TRBV7-7 to TRBJ2-2, with TRBD2 matching 7 bases. With 2 bases clipped from V and 7 bases from J, the junction kept 13 bases outside the gene matches. The CDR3 is 17 amino acids. Germline V gives CDR1 SSHAT, CDR2 FNYEAQ (reference sequence). CDR3 DNA: TGTGCCAGCAGCTTATCAGCAGGCGGGAGTGCTGGCGGGGAGCTGTTTTTT. Its translation is CASSLSAGGSAGGELFF.

V usage is TRBV13 and J usage is TRBJ2-2, with a possible D match to TRBD2 (6 bases). CDR1 is PRHDT, CDR2 FYEKMQ, per germline (reference sequence). This CDR3 region has 17 residues. V was trimmed by 2 bases and J by 6 bases, leaving 19 bases between them. Here the CDR3 DNA reads TGTGCCAGCAGCTTATACTTTCCGGGGGAAGGCGCCGGGGAGCTGTTTTTT. Protein: CASSLYFPGEGAGELFF.

The chain employs TRBV5-4 and TRBJ2-7, with 7 bases lining up with TRBD1. The CDR3 consists of 15 residues. Per germline, CDR1 SGHNT and CDR2 YYREEE (reference sequence). Germline trimming cut 0 bases from V and 4 bases from J; bases unmatched to any gene: 7. CDR3 loop: CASSLGTGDLYEQYF. CDR3 nucleotides: TGTGCCAGCAGCTTGGGAACAGGGGATTTGTACGAGCAGTACTTC. Combining the CDR3 with reference TRBV5-4 and TRBJ2-7 gives the whole variable domain ETGVTQSPTHLIKTRGQQVTLRCSSQSGHNTVSWYQQALGQGPQFIFQYYREEENGRGNFPPRFSGLQFPNYSSELNVNALELDDSALYLCASSLGTGDLYEQYFGPGTRLTVT.

The V and J genes are TRBV5-1 and TRBJ2-1; TRBD2 matches at 9 bases. This CDR3 region has 16 residues. Germline V gene lookup returns CDR1 SGHRS and CDR2 YFSETQ. Trimming cost V 0 bases and J 6 bases; bases outside gene matches: 7. The CDR3 sequence is CASSLGLADVSNEQFF. The CDR3 coding sequence is TGCGCCAGCAGCTTGGGACTAGCGGACGTCAGCAATGAGCAGTTCTTC. The full variable domain, with the rest looked up from reference TRBV5-1 and TRBJ2-1, is KAGVTQTPRYLIKTRGQQVTLSCSPISGHRSVSWYQQTPGQGLQFLFEYFSETQRNKGNFPGRFSGRQFSNSRSEMNVSTLELGDSALYLCASSLGLADVSNEQFFGPGTRLTVL.

This clone was seen more than once but under ten times. The gene calls are TRBV7-2 and TRBJ2-3, with 16 positions matching TRBD2. After removal of 5 bases from V and 6 bases from J, the junction contained 5 bases not matched to a gene. CDR1 is SGHTA, CDR2 FQGNSA, per germline. The CDR3 runs to 16 residues. CDR3 nucleotide sequence: TGTGCCAGCAGCGGGGGACTAGCGGGAGGGGGGGATACGCAGTATTTT. Translating gives CASSGGLAGGGDTQYF.

V gene TRBV19 combines with J gene TRBJ2-7, with 11 bases identical to TRBD1. The CDR3 contains 13 residues. Germline trimming cut 10 bases from V and 7 bases from J; bases unmatched to any gene: 9. Germline V gene lookup returns CDR1 LNHDA and CDR2 SQIVND (reference sequence). Written as DNA, the CDR3 is TGTGCCACCGGGACAGGGGGAATTGGGGAGCAGTACTTC. Amino acid sequence: CATGTGGIGEQYF.

V and J are TRBV27 and TRBJ2-7, with TRBD1 as a possible D gene (6 bases). Germline CDR1 is MNHEY and CDR2 is SMNVEV (reference sequence). CDR3 length: 15 residues. With 6 bases removed from V and 2 bases from J, the gap between germline ends came to 17 bases. CDR3 loop: CASSSPTGLPYEQYF. The CDR3 coding sequence is TGTGCCAGCAGCTCCCCAACAGGGCTCCCCTACGAGCAGTACTTC.

The rearrangement joins TRBV4-1 to TRBJ1-4; the match to TRBD1 covers 9 bases. V dropped 4 bases and J dropped 7; count of bases not matched to a gene: 10. Germline V lookup: CDR1 MGHRA, CDR2 YSYEKL. The CDR3 covers 16 residues. Here the CDR3 reads CASSRTTGGGGEKLFF. CDR3 nucleotides: TGCGCCAGCAGCCGCACGACAGGGGGTGGCGGTGAAAAACTGTTTTTT.

This clone was counted a few times. The rearrangement joins TRBV15 to TRBJ1-4; 8 nucleotides match TRBD1. J lost 8 bases, V lost 7 bases, and 6 bases had no gene match. The CDR3 is made up of 13 amino acids. Germline CDR1 LNHNV, CDR2 YYDKDF (reference sequence). The DNA of the CDR3 is TGTGCCACCATGGACAGGGAGGCAGAAAAACTGTTTTTT. This translates into CATMDREAEKLFF. Looking up the rest from reference TRBV15 and TRBJ1-4 gives the full variable domain: DAMVIQNPRYQVTQFGKPVTLSCSQTLNHNVMYWYQQKSSQAPKLLFHYYDKDFNNEADTPDNFQSRRPNTSFCFLDIRSPGLGDTAMYLCATMDREAEKLFFGSGTQLSVL.

This clone was picked up a small number of times. The genes are TRBV9 and TRBJ2-3, with D possibly TRBD2 on 6 matching bases. CDR1 is SGDLS, CDR2 YYNGEE, per germline. The length of the CDR3 is 14 residues. Deletions cut 3 bases from V and 4 bases from J, with 12 bases between. Here the CDR3 reads CASSAVGGADTQYF. CDR3 bases: TGTGCCAGCAGCGCTGTAGGCGGGGCAGATACGCAGTATTTT.

For the CDR3, the DNA is TGCGCCAGCAGCTCCCGGGCCAAAAACATTCAGTACTTC. Translating gives CASSSRAKNIQYF. The rearrangement links TRBV5-1 to TRBJ2-4; D not certain. CDR3 size: 13 residues. Germline V lookup: CDR1 SGHRS, CDR2 YFSETQ. The germline V and J ends were trimmed by 3 bases and 1 base, with 5 bases remaining between them. Supplemented by reference TRBV5-1 and TRBJ2-4, the full variable domain reads KAGVTQTPRYLIKTRGQQVTLSCSPISGHRSVSWYQQTPGQGLQFLFEYFSETQRNKGNFPGRFSGRQFSNSRSEMNVSTLELGDSALYLCASSSRAKNIQYFGAGTRLSVL.

This clone occurred a few times. V usage is TRBV7-2 and J usage is TRBJ1-4, with D possibly being TRBD1 (6 bases). Per germline, CDR1 SGHTA and CDR2 FQGNSA. Trimming removed 4 bases at V and 0 bases at J, with 21 bases between. The CDR3 sequence is 19 residues long. CDR3: CASSSLMGAAGATNEKLFF. The DNA for the CDR3 is TGTGCCAGCAGCTCCCTTATGGGGGCAGCGGGGGCAACTAATGAAAAACTGTTTTTT.

The chain carries TRBV4-1 and TRBJ1-2; 8 bases are a match to TRBD1. Trimming took 1 base from V and 7 from J; bases not matched to a gene: 8. CDR1 MGHRA and CDR2 YSYEKL come from the germline V gene. This CDR3 contains 15 residues. CDR3 region: CASSQADRGISGYTF. CDR3 coding DNA: TGCGCCAGCAGCCAAGCTGACAGGGGCATCTCTGGCTACACCTTC.

The chain couples TRBV29-1 to TRBJ1-3; D remains unclear. The CDR3 sequence is 13 residues long. Trimming cost V 1 base and J 2 bases, with 6 bases left between them. CDR1 and CDR2 from the germline V gene are SQVTM and ANQGSEA. The CDR3 spells CSVEGQTGNTIYF. CDR3 sequence (DNA): TGCAGCGTTGAAGGTCAAACTGGAAACACCATATATTTT. The full variable domain, with the rest looked up from reference TRBV29-1 and TRBJ1-3, is SAVISQKPSRDICQRGTSLTIQCQVDSQVTMMFWYRQQPGQSLTLIATANQGSEATYESGFVIDKFPISRPNLTFSTLTVSNMSPEDSSIYLCSVEGQTGNTIYFGEGSWLTVV.

This CDR3 reads CASSHETGYNQPQHF. CDR3 sequence (DNA): TGCGCCAGCAGCCACGAAACAGGGTACAATCAGCCCCAGCATTTT. The chain couples TRBV4-1 to TRBJ1-5, with D perhaps TRBD1 (6 bases). V lost 3 bases, J lost 3 bases, and 12 bases lay in between. The germline CDR1 and CDR2 sequences are MGHRA and YSYEKL. The CDR3 is 15 amino acids.

This clone was seen more than once but under ten times. The chain carries TRBV5-6 and TRBJ2-7; perhaps TRBD1 as D (5 bases). Germline CDR1 reads SGHDT; CDR2 reads YYEEEE. The CDR3 is made up of 13 amino acids. Trimming cost V 5 bases and J 1 base, with 10 bases left between them. The CDR3 is CASRQTASYEQYF. The CDR3 DNA sequence: TGTGCCAGCAGGCAGACAGCGTCCTACGAGCAGTACTTC.

This clone was detected a few times. The V and J genes are TRBV5-1 and TRBJ2-1; TRBD1 aligns across 9 bases. The CDR3 contains 14 residues. V was clipped by 0 bases and J by 9 bases; unmatched bases: 4. Germline-derived CDR1 and CDR2 are SGHRS and YFSETQ. The CDR3 sequence: CASSLGTGVSEQFF. The CDR3 DNA reads as TGCGCCAGCAGCTTGGGGACAGGGGTCAGTGAGCAGTTCTTC.

CDR3 nucleotides: TGTGCCAGCAGTGAACTAGCGGGGGTCAATGAGCAGTTCTTC. Protein sequence: CASSELAGVNEQFF. The chain has TRBV2 and TRBJ2-1; 10 bases agree with TRBD2. With 2 bases clipped from V and 6 bases from J, the junction kept 1 base outside the gene matches. Per the germline V gene, CDR1 is SNHLY and CDR2 is FYNNEI. This CDR3 comprises 14 residues. The full variable domain, with the rest looked up from reference TRBV2 and TRBJ2-1, is EPEVTQTPSHQVTQMGQEVILRCVPISNHLYFYWYRQILGQKVEFLVSFYNNEISEKSEIFDDQFSVERPDGSNFTLKIRSTKLEDSAMYFCASSELAGVNEQFFGPGTRLTVL.

This chain uses TRBV5-1 with TRBJ1-2; TRBD1 matches at 8 bases. Trimming removed 4 bases from V and 7 bases from J; junction bases left unmatched: 15. In germline, CDR1 is SGHRS, CDR2 YFSETQ. The CDR3 loop spans 16 amino acids. CDR3 bases: TGCGCCAGCAGCCCCGAGGTCGACAGGGGCCGGGGTGGCTACACCTTC. Protein: CASSPEVDRGRGGYTF.

This clone has more than one count but fewer than ten. V gene TRBV5-1 combines with J gene TRBJ2-3, with D tentatively TRBD1 (5 bases). V lost 3 bases and J 4 bases, leaving 12 bases between the germline ends. CDR3 size: 14 residues. Germline CDR1 and CDR2: SGHRS and YFSETQ. The CDR3 sequence is CASSSAGRADTQYF. CDR3 coding DNA: TGCGCCAGCAGCTCGGCCGGCAGGGCAGATACGCAGTATTTT.